A selection of T cell receptor beta chains follows, all from one sample in a study of cytomegalovirus exposure and HLA in healthy donors. The method was immunoSEQ multiplex PCR; TCRdb's version includes in-frame clones alone and lacks a portion of them. In the table there are 220,000 or so clones, around 85% of which are singletons. Sequencing was carried out using PBMCs. Receptor source: a man over 45 in good health and CMV-seronegative. The CDR3 runs from the conserved cysteine through the conserved F or W. The D gene is left open where the match is weak. Some rows mark clone size as missing; the rest say once, few, many or name a class of expanded clone.

CDR3 DNA: TGTGCCAGCAGTTTATCTAGCGATCTCTCCTACGAGCAGTACTTC
CDR3 protein: CASSLSSDLSYEQYF
D gene: .
V gene: TRBV28
clone size: .
J gene: TRBJ2-7

CDR3 DNA: TGTGCCAGCAGTGCCTACATATGGGAAGGGGCCTACGAGCAGTACTTC
CDR3 protein: CASSAYIWEGAYEQYF
D gene: .
V gene: TRBV2
clone size: few
J gene: TRBJ2-7

CDR3 DNA: TGTGCCAGCAGTGCCCCCAGACAGGGAATGAATGAGCAGTTCTTC
CDR3 protein: CASSAPRQGMNEQFF
D gene: TRBD1
V gene: TRBV6-4
clone size: .
J gene: TRBJ2-1

CDR3 DNA: TGTGCCAGCACCACAAGCCAGGGGGCAGGGGAGCAGTACTTC
CDR3 protein: CASTTSQGAGEQYF
D gene: TRBD1
V gene: TRBV7-2
clone size: .
J gene: TRBJ2-7

CDR3 DNA: TGTGCCAGCAGCCTGGACAGGGGGGCAGATACGCAGTATTTT
CDR3 protein: CASSLDRGADTQYF
D gene: TRBD1
V gene: TRBV28
clone size: few
J gene: TRBJ2-3

CDR3 DNA: TGTGCCAGCAGCTGGGGACAGGGGAACACCGGGGAGCTGTTTTTT
CDR3 protein: CASSWGQGNTGELFF
D gene: TRBD1
V gene: TRBV5-4
clone size: .
J gene: TRBJ2-2

CDR3 DNA: TGCGCCAGCAGCTCAGGGGCCGCGAACACTGAAGCTTTCTTT
CDR3 protein: CASSSGAANTEAFF
D gene: .
V gene: TRBV5-1
clone size: .
J gene: TRBJ1-1

CDR3 DNA: TGTGCCAGCAGCTCGACAGGGGATAGCAATCAGCCCCAGCATTTT
CDR3 protein: CASSSTGDSNQPQHF
D gene: TRBD1
V gene: TRBV5-5
clone size: .
J gene: TRBJ1-5

CDR3 DNA: TGTGCCAGCAGGGACCTTAGCGGGAGGGATACCGGGGAGCTGTTTTTT
CDR3 protein: CASRDLSGRDTGELFF
D gene: TRBD2
V gene: TRBV9
clone size: .
J gene: TRBJ2-2

CDR3 DNA: TGTGCCAGCAGCCTAAAATACGAGCAGTACTTC
CDR3 protein: CASSLKYEQYF
D gene: .
V gene: TRBV7-9
clone size: .
J gene: TRBJ2-7

CDR3 DNA: TGTGCCAGCAGTAGACAGGAACTGAGTTCACCCCTCCACTTT
CDR3 protein: CASSRQELSSPLHF
D gene: .
V gene: TRBV6-1
clone size: .
J gene: TRBJ1-6

CDR3 DNA: TGTGCCAGCAGTTACTACGGGGCAGATACGCAGTATTTT
CDR3 protein: CASSYYGADTQYF
D gene: .
V gene: TRBV6-5
clone size: few
J gene: TRBJ2-3

CDR3 DNA: TGTGCCAGTAGGGGACAGGGTCCTAACTATGGCTACACCTTC
CDR3 protein: CASRGQGPNYGYTF
D gene: TRBD1
V gene: TRBV19
clone size: .
J gene: TRBJ1-2

CDR3 DNA: TGCGCCAGCGCCACCTCGACAGGACACTATGGCTACACCTTC
CDR3 protein: CASATSTGHYGYTF
D gene: .
V gene: TRBV5-1
clone size: .
J gene: TRBJ1-2

CDR3 DNA: TGTGCCAGCAGTGATTTCAGCGGGAGCGAGACCCAGTACTTC
CDR3 protein: CASSDFSGSETQYF
D gene: TRBD2
V gene: TRBV2
clone size: .
J gene: TRBJ2-5

CDR3 DNA: TGTGCCATCAGTGAGCAGGTCGATACGCAGTATTTT
CDR3 protein: CAISEQVDTQYF
D gene: .
V gene: TRBV10-3
clone size: once
J gene: TRBJ2-3

CDR3 DNA: TGTGCCAGCAGTTACTCGAATTTATGGCCTGAAGCTTTCTTT
CDR3 protein: CASSYSNLWPEAFF
D gene: .
V gene: TRBV6-5
clone size: .
J gene: TRBJ1-1

CDR3 DNA: TGTGCCAGCAGGCAGGGGGCGGCCGCCGGGGAGCTGTTTTTT
CDR3 protein: CASRQGAAAGELFF
D gene: TRBD1
V gene: TRBV6-4
clone size: few
J gene: TRBJ2-2

CDR3 DNA: TGTGCCAGCAGTCCCCCTCCCAGGGTGCGAAGCAATCAGCCCCAGCATTTT
CDR3 protein: CASSPPPRVRSNQPQHF
D gene: .
V gene: TRBV28
clone size: .
J gene: TRBJ1-5

CDR3 DNA: TGCGCCAGTGGGACAGGGTCAACTAATGAAAAACTGTTTTTT
CDR3 protein: CASGTGSTNEKLFF
D gene: TRBD1
V gene: TRBV5-1
clone size: .
J gene: TRBJ1-4

CDR3 DNA: TGTGCCAGCAGCCAGCGACGGGAGGCCGGGGAGCTGTTTTTT
CDR3 protein: CASSQRREAGELFF
D gene: TRBD2
V gene: TRBV7-6
clone size: .
J gene: TRBJ2-2

CDR3 DNA: TGTGCCATCAGCTTTGAAGAGAATCAGCCCCAGCATTTT
CDR3 protein: CAISFEENQPQHF
D gene: .
V gene: TRBV10-3
clone size: .
J gene: TRBJ1-5

CDR3 DNA: TGCGCCAGCCGCCCCCGGGACTACATGGAGACCCAGTACTTC
CDR3 protein: CASRPRDYMETQYF
D gene: TRBD2
V gene: TRBV5-1
clone size: .
J gene: TRBJ2-5

CDR3 DNA: TGTGCCAGCTCACCGGACAGGGGGATTCAGCCCCAGCATTTT
CDR3 protein: CASSPDRGIQPQHF
D gene: TRBD1
V gene: TRBV18
clone size: .
J gene: TRBJ1-5

CDR3 DNA: TGTGCCAGCAGAGGGCCGGGACAGCCAATCAATGAGCAGTTCTTC
CDR3 protein: CASRGPGQPINEQFF
D gene: TRBD1
V gene: TRBV6-5
clone size: .
J gene: TRBJ2-1

CDR3 DNA: TGTGCCAGCACCTCTGGTGGGAGGGCGGAGACCCAGTACTTC
CDR3 protein: CASTSGGRAETQYF
D gene: TRBD2
V gene: TRBV9
clone size: .
J gene: TRBJ2-5

CDR3 DNA: TGTGCCAGCAGCCGACTAGCGGGAGGGTACAATGAGCAGTTCTTC
CDR3 protein: CASSRLAGGYNEQFF
D gene: TRBD2
V gene: TRBV7-3
clone size: .
J gene: TRBJ2-1

CDR3 DNA: TGTGCCAGCAATTCAATCTCCGGCAGGGGCCCCACCTTC
CDR3 protein: CASNSISGRGPTF
D gene: .
V gene: TRBV28
clone size: .
J gene: TRBJ1-2

CDR3 DNA: TGTGCCAGCAGCTTAGCCGGGGGGGTGAACACTGAAGCTTTCTTT
CDR3 protein: CASSLAGGVNTEAFF
D gene: .
V gene: TRBV7-8
clone size: .
J gene: TRBJ1-1

CDR3 DNA: TGTGCCAGCAGCGTACTCCCCCTGAACACTGAAGCTTTCTTT
CDR3 protein: CASSVLPLNTEAFF
D gene: .
V gene: TRBV9
clone size: .
J gene: TRBJ1-1

CDR3 DNA: TGTGCCAGTAGGCAGTCGACGGGGCCCCAGCATTTT
CDR3 protein: CASRQSTGPQHF
D gene: .
V gene: TRBV19
clone size: .
J gene: TRBJ1-5